The 6 T cell receptor beta chains reported below all come from one sample, sequenced in a study of cytomegalovirus exposure and HLA in healthy donors. This PCR relied on a set of 60 Vbeta primers and 13 Jbeta primers. Here immunoSEQ multiplex PCR was the method, and the copy in TCRdb shows in-frame clones only, minus some. The sample consists of some 190,000 clones, 65% to 85% of them appearing once. Sequencing used PBMCs. The receptors were gathered from a girl between 10 and 17 years old in good health and CMV-seropositive.

The sample holds a few counts of this clone. The CDR3 is CASSEIAGVSYNEQFF. The CDR3 DNA is TGTGCCAGTAGCGAGATAGCGGGAGTATCCTACAATGAGCAGTTCTTC. The chain is built from TRBV19 and TRBJ2-1; the match to TRBD2 covers 9 bases. Germline V gene lookup returns CDR1 LNHDA and CDR2 SQIVND (reference sequence). The CDR3 runs 16 residues. Trimming took 6 bases from V and 1 from J; bases not matched to a gene: 7.

CDR3 sequence (DNA): TGTGCCAGCAGCAGGGAGGGGGTTGCTCGGCAGACCCAGTACTTC. Translating gives CASSREGVARQTQYF. V gene TRBV27 combines with J gene TRBJ2-5, with D maybe TRBD2 (7 bases). CDR1 MNHEY and CDR2 SMNVEV come from the germline V gene (reference sequence). Trimming removed 6 bases at V and 6 bases at J, with 20 bases between. This CDR3 has 15 residues.

This chain links TRBV9 with TRBJ1-2, with 8 bases fitting TRBD1. The length of the CDR3 is 14 residues. J gave up 2 bases and V 2 bases, and 2 bases lay outside the gene matches. Germline V gene sequence: CDR1 SGDLS, CDR2 YYNGEE. The CDR3 reads CASSVRTGNYGYTF. CDR3 nucleotide sequence: TGTGCCAGCAGCGTCAGGACAGGGAACTATGGCTACACCTTC.

The genes are TRBV5-1 and TRBJ1-1; unclear D gene. From germline, CDR1 is SGHRS and CDR2 YFSETQ. CDR3 length equals 13 residues. Trimming removed 1 base from V and 3 bases from J, with 7 bases in between. The CDR3 nucleotides are TGCGCCAGCAGCTTGAGAGGTTACACTGAAGCTTTCTTT. Protein: CASSLRGYTEAFF. The variable domain in full, with the rest retrieved from reference TRBV5-1 and TRBJ1-1, is KAGVTQTPRYLIKTRGQQVTLSCSPISGHRSVSWYQQTPGQGLQFLFEYFSETQRNKGNFPGRFSGRQFSNSRSEMNVSTLELGDSALYLCASSLRGYTEAFFGQGTRLTVV.

The chain links TRBV9 to TRBJ2-5, with D hard to call. V was clipped by 0 bases and J by 5 bases, with 8 bases between them. Germline V CDR1 and CDR2: SGDLS, YYNGEE. The CDR3 covers 13 residues. CDR3 region: CASSVDSKETQYF. DNA of the CDR3: TGTGCCAGCAGCGTAGACTCAAAGGAGACCCAGTACTTC.

The chain joins TRBV5-6 to TRBJ1-5; 8 bases align to TRBD1. V was pared by 5 bases and J by 5 bases, with 6 bases of the junction left unmatched. Germline CDR1 is SGHDT and CDR2 is YYEEEE. This CDR3 has 14 amino acids. Here the CDR3 DNA reads TGTGCCAGCAGTATGGACAGGGTCGATCAGCCCCAGCATTTT. Translated, it gives CASSMDRVDQPQHF.